Given below is one TCR beta chain in context. Different DNA sequences within this sample yield the same CDR3. Naive CD8 cells lacked CD45RO, underwent positive selection for CCR7 and left out terminally differentiated effector memory CD45RA+ cells. This CDR3 is built from 13 residues. Trimming pared 5 bases from V and 6 bases from J, leaving 11 bases between. Germline values: CDR1 MNHEY, CDR2 SMNVEV (reference sequence). Some clones are missing from TCRdb's copy, which holds only in-frame ones; the method was immunoSEQ multiplex PCR. The table lists approximately 2,000,000 clones, about 94% of them singletons. This entry is derived from a study of shared clonotypes between healthy human individuals.

The receptor was derived from a man aged 18 to 29 in good health. Some clones in this sample may be carry-over from other donors' samples. Sequencing was carried out using naive CD8+ T cells from PBMCs. The J gene is TRBJ1-5, the V gene TRBV27, with D uncertain. DNA of the CDR3: TGTGCCAGCAGTCCCCCGGGTGGTCAGCCCCAGCATTTT. Residues: CASSPPGGQPQHF.